A selection of T cell receptor beta chains follows, all from one sample in a study of cytomegalovirus exposure and HLA in healthy donors. Assay: immunoSEQ multiplex PCR; the TCRdb copy retains only in-frame clones and omits some. The sample consists of some 190,000 clones, about four fifths of them appearing once. The specimen was PBMCs. Receptors originate from a male donor in good health and CMV-seronegative. Both conserved end residues are part of each CDR3. The D gene is left open where the match is weak. A clone size is listed for some rows: how often the clone was seen (once, few, many), or a class if it is expanded.

j_gene: TRBJ1-6; abundance: -; v_gene: TRBV27; d_gene: -; CDR3aa: CASSPVMSSYNSPLHF; CDR3nt: TGTGCCAGCAGTCCCGTCATGAGCTCCTATAATTCACCCCTCCACTTT
j_gene: TRBJ2-2; abundance: few; v_gene: TRBV4-3; d_gene: TRBD2; CDR3aa: CASNKLAGGPTGELFF; CDR3nt: TGCGCCAGCAACAAACTAGCGGGGGGGCCCACCGGGGAGCTGTTTTTT
j_gene: TRBJ2-1; abundance: once; v_gene: TRBV7-8; d_gene: -; CDR3aa: CASSPRIPEQFF; CDR3nt: TGTGCCAGCAGCCCCAGGATCCCTGAGCAGTTCTTC
j_gene: TRBJ2-7; abundance: -; v_gene: TRBV27; d_gene: -; CDR3aa: CASSWGQPSYEQYF; CDR3nt: TGTGCCAGCAGTTGGGGGCAGCCCTCCTACGAGCAGTACTTC
j_gene: TRBJ2-3; abundance: few; v_gene: TRBV5-1; d_gene: -; CDR3aa: CASRGGQNTDTQYF; CDR3nt: TGCGCCAGCAGGGGGGGACAGAACACAGATACGCAGTATTTT
j_gene: TRBJ2-2; abundance: -; v_gene: TRBV7-6; d_gene: -; CDR3aa: CASSLRSNTGELFF; CDR3nt: TGTGCCAGCAGCCTAAGATCGAACACCGGGGAGCTGTTTTTT
j_gene: TRBJ1-1; abundance: few; v_gene: TRBV4-2; d_gene: -; CDR3aa: CASSQESWTAGSDTEAFF; CDR3nt: TGTGCCAGCAGCCAAGAGTCTTGGACTGCGGGATCGGACACTGAAGCTTTCTTT
j_gene: TRBJ2-7; abundance: -; v_gene: TRBV6-5; d_gene: TRBD2; CDR3aa: CASSYSGNSYEQYF; CDR3nt: TGTGCCAGCAGTTATAGCGGGAACTCCTACGAGCAGTACTTC
j_gene: TRBJ2-3; abundance: once; v_gene: TRBV5-6; d_gene: TRBD2; CDR3aa: CASSLGLAMYTQYF; CDR3nt: TGTGCCAGCAGCTTGGGACTAGCAATGTATACGCAGTATTTT
j_gene: TRBJ2-1; abundance: -; v_gene: TRBV27; d_gene: TRBD1; CDR3aa: CASSPGQGTLDEQFF; CDR3nt: TGTGCCAGCAGTCCCGGACAGGGGACGTTAGATGAGCAGTTCTTC
j_gene: TRBJ2-2; abundance: -; v_gene: TRBV29-1; d_gene: TRBD2; CDR3aa: CSVEGGMNTGELFF; CDR3nt: TGCAGCGTTGAGGGAGGGATGAACACCGGGGAGCTGTTTTTT
j_gene: TRBJ2-7; abundance: -; v_gene: TRBV5-1; d_gene: -; CDR3aa: CASSPGTGYDQYF; CDR3nt: TGCGCCAGCAGCCCTGGGACTGGCTACGATCAGTACTTC
j_gene: TRBJ1-1; abundance: -; v_gene: TRBV10-3; d_gene: TRBD1; CDR3aa: CATSSGGLDTEAFF; CDR3nt: TGTGCCACCTCGTCAGGGGGGTTGGACACTGAAGCTTTCTTT
j_gene: TRBJ2-1; abundance: -; v_gene: TRBV4-3; d_gene: -; CDR3aa: CASSQDPVNSYNEQFF; CDR3nt: TGCGCCAGCAGCCAAGATCCAGTAAACTCCTACAATGAGCAGTTCTTC
j_gene: TRBJ1-1; abundance: -; v_gene: TRBV7-6; d_gene: TRBD1; CDR3aa: CASSLGQGNTEAFF; CDR3nt: TGTGCCAGCAGCTTAGGACAGGGGAACACTGAAGCTTTCTTT
j_gene: TRBJ2-5; abundance: -; v_gene: TRBV5-8; d_gene: -; CDR3aa: CASSFEGTTQETQYF; CDR3nt: TGTGCCAGCAGCTTCGAAGGGACAACTCAAGAGACCCAGTACTTC
j_gene: TRBJ2-5; abundance: -; v_gene: TRBV19; d_gene: TRBD2; CDR3aa: CASSISLSGERSQYF; CDR3nt: TGTGCCAGTAGTATCTCTCTCAGCGGGGAGAGGAGCCAGTACTTC
j_gene: TRBJ2-2; abundance: -; v_gene: TRBV18; d_gene: TRBD2; CDR3aa: CASSRLLAGGANTGELFF; CDR3nt: TGTGCCAGCTCACGCCTACTAGCGGGCGGCGCGAACACCGGGGAGCTGTTTTTT
j_gene: TRBJ2-7; abundance: -; v_gene: TRBV28; d_gene: TRBD1; CDR3aa: CASGTPVGTGGPYEQYF; CDR3nt: TGTGCCAGCGGAACGCCCGTCGGGACAGGGGGCCCCTACGAGCAGTACTTC